This T cell receptor beta chain came from a study of control samples from healthy donors and cancer patients. Repertoires were generated with immunoSEQ multiplex PCR, while TCRdb's copy carries only in-frame clones and drops some. The sample consists of some 130,000 clones, about nine tenths of them appearing once. The CDR3 runs to 13 residues. Germline CDR1 SNHLY, CDR2 FYNNEI. Trimming left V 7 bases short and J 5 bases short, with 12 bases between. Material: blood. The source is a woman in her 50s in good health. The rearrangement links TRBV2 to TRBJ2-1; the D is unclear. The CDR3 nucleotides are TGTGCCAGCATGGGTAGGGCTAACAATGAGCAGTTCTTC. This codes for CASMGRANNEQFF. Filled out from reference TRBV2 and TRBJ2-1, the complete variable domain reads EPEVTQTPSHQVTQMGQEVILRCVPISNHLYFYWYRQILGQKVEFLVSFYNNEISEKSEIFDDQFSVERPDGSNFTLKIRSTKLEDSAMYFCASMGRANNEQFFGPGTRLTVL.